The present TCR beta chain was sequenced within a study of cytomegalovirus exposure and HLA in healthy donors. Whole-study results and caveats: Versus the approximately 720-donor mean, an Asian-associated ancestry cluster reportedly showed fewer N-insertions in a later analysis. High sensitivity and specificity were reportedly achieved when the classifier diagnosed cytomegalovirus status.

Both 60 Vbeta primers and 13 Jbeta primers went into the PCR. Assay used: immunoSEQ multiplex PCR; TCRdb lists only in-frame clones, some missing. The sample consists of about 120,000 clones, roughly four fifths of them appearing once. Germline assignment: CDR1 MGHRA and CDR2 YSYEKL. The CDR3 consists of 15 residues. V was pared by 7 bases and J by 7 bases, with 9 bases of the junction left unmatched. A remark on this clone: What it binds is unknown.

The J gene is TRBJ2-1, the V gene TRBV4-1; TRBD2 matches at 11 bases. The specimen was PBMCs. This sequence was found in a man younger than 35 in good health and CMV-seronegative. The CDR3 bases are TGCGCCAGCAAGGCGCGACTAGCGGGGCTGAATGAGCAGTTCTTC. It translates to CASKARLAGLNEQFF.